The 5 T cell receptor beta chains in this list originate from one sample, sequenced in a study of chemoradiotherapy in HPV16-positive cancers. Clones were sequenced by immunoSEQ multiplex PCR, and TCRdb holds only the in-frame ones, with some missing. Of roughly 23,000 clones detected, roughly 89% appear once; the ten largest clones hold over 4.5%. The sequences come from blood, collected from a patient who underwent chemoradiotherapy. Receptors were obtained from a human donor with HPV-associated anogenital cancer.

The chain employs TRBV2 and TRBJ2-5; TRBD2 aligns across 11 bases. The CDR3 extends over 14 amino acids. V gave up 4 bases and J gave up 6 bases; unmatched junction bases: 4. CDR1 and CDR2 (germline): SNHLY, FYNNEI. CDR3 in DNA: TGTGCCAGCAGTGTGTCTAGCGGGGGGAAGACCCAGTACTTC. Encoded protein: CASSVSSGGKTQYF. Based on the CDR3 plus reference TRBV2 and TRBJ2-5, the full variable domain is EPEVTQTPSHQVTQMGQEVILRCVPISNHLYFYWYRQILGQKVEFLVSFYNNEISEKSEIFDDQFSVERPDGSNFTLKIRSTKLEDSAMYFCASSVSSGGKTQYFGPGTRLLVL.

This clone came up once. The chain combines TRBV5-5 with TRBJ1-4, with D tentatively TRBD1 (5 bases). Germline V lookup: CDR1 SGHKS, CDR2 YYEKEE (reference sequence). V lost 5 bases, J lost 4 bases, and 12 bases lay in between. CDR3 length: 14 residues. The chain's CDR3 is CASSYDRSNEKLFF. For the CDR3, the DNA is TGTGCCAGCAGTTATGACAGAAGTAATGAAAAACTGTTTTTT.

The chain links TRBV6-1 to TRBJ1-4; D is uncertain. CDR3 length equals 13 residues. Germline assignment: CDR1 MNHNS and CDR2 SASEGT. Trimming removed 3 bases from V and 5 bases from J, with 7 bases in between. The DNA for the CDR3 is TGTGCCAGCAGTGAGCTGTACAATGAAAAACTGTTTTTT. Residues: CASSELYNEKLFF.

The gene calls are TRBV29-1 and TRBJ1-1; a possible D gene is TRBD1 (6 bases). CDR1 SQVTM and CDR2 ANQGSEA come from the germline V gene. CDR3 size: 12 residues. V lost 5 bases to trimming and J lost 4 bases, with 11 bases between them. For the CDR3, the DNA is TGCAGCGTTCCTACAGGGAGCACTGAAGCTTTCTTT. Its translation is CSVPTGSTEAFF.

This clone was counted a few times. This sequence joins TRBV2 and TRBJ1-1; perhaps TRBD1 as D (5 bases). Trimming took off 2 bases at V and 4 bases at J, with 11 bases between the two ends. This CDR3 comprises 14 residues. Germline CDR1 reads SNHLY; CDR2 reads FYNNEI. The CDR3 here is CASSEWVGGTEAFF. Written as DNA, the CDR3 is TGTGCCAGCAGTGAATGGGTGGGGGGCACTGAAGCTTTCTTT.